The rows below give T cell receptor beta chains drawn from one sample of a study of early T cells in non-severe SARS-CoV-2 infection. TCRdb re-called the 5' RACE reads with MiXCR, one entry per CDR3 protein. Of approximately 22,000 distinct CDR3 sequences listed, approximately 5% are singletons. Sequenced material: whole blood. Source of these receptors: an adult who was a healthcare worker with PCR-confirmed SARS-CoV-2 infection or an uninfected control (not recorded which). CDR3s include the opening cysteine and the closing phenylalanine or tryptophan. Each record gives: V gene, D gene, J gene, CDR3 protein. D genes are given only for firm matches.

TRBV7-3	NA	TRBJ1-3	CASSLMGPNGTYPSGNTIYF
TRBV4-3	NA	TRBJ2-6	CASSQRTVFSGANVLTF
TRBV7-9	NA	TRBJ1-4	CASSRGASEKLFF
TRBV5-4	NA	TRBJ1-5	CASSSVGQPQHF
TRBV3-1	NA	TRBJ2-5	CASSQVEKAQYF
TRBV6-1	NA	TRBJ1-5	CASSEGSNQPQHF
TRBV4-3	NA	TRBJ2-7	CASSQEVVSYEQYF
TRBV7-3	NA	TRBJ1-6	CASSRQPFNSPLHF
TRBV6-2/TRBV6-3	NA	TRBJ2-4	CASSNIRTSLAKNIQYF
TRBV7-2	NA	TRBJ2-1	CASSPISANEQFF
TRBV6-2/TRBV6-3	TRBD2	TRBJ2-1	CASSPTGLDVDEQFF
TRBV20-1	TRBD2	TRBJ2-1	CSAMRTSGRYNEQFF
TRBV30	NA	TRBJ1-1	CAWSVQRNTEAFF
TRBV3-1	NA	TRBJ1-1	CASTRTVNTEAFF
TRBV6-6	NA	TRBJ2-7	CASSWSGQAYEQYF
TRBV27	NA	TRBJ2-2	CASSFIQSGTGELFF
TRBV20-1	NA	TRBJ1-1	CSAGGQTNTEAFF
TRBV7-2	NA	TRBJ2-7	CASSLREDRQYF
TRBV20-1	NA	TRBJ1-5	CSARALDNQPQHF
TRBV6-2/TRBV6-3	NA	TRBJ2-5	CASNQGRAQYF
TRBV2	TRBD1	TRBJ1-4	CASNTGAAGEKLFF
TRBV29-1	TRBD1	TRBJ1-1	CSVKRTGGNTEAFF
TRBV7-6	NA	TRBJ1-1	CASSLQAELNTEAFF
TRBV9	TRBD2	TRBJ2-6	CASSVGGTTANVLTF
TRBV18	TRBD2	TRBJ2-7	CASSPLLAGEYEQYF
TRBV4-1	NA	TRBJ1-1	CASSQEGEDLAFF
TRBV4-1	TRBD1	TRBJ1-1	CASSQDFSPGGRLSSTTEAFF
TRBV7-2	NA	TRBJ1-4	CASSLPLGGAEKLFF
TRBV7-9	TRBD1	TRBJ1-2	CASSLTTGTGATF
TRBV18	NA	TRBJ1-2	CASSPGTAASYGYTF
TRBV6-1	NA	TRBJ2-7	CASSEAPLYEQYF
TRBV19	NA	TRBJ2-2	CASSTARVGELFF
TRBV12-5	NA	TRBJ2-5	CASGGTRETQYF
TRBV10-1	TRBD2	TRBJ2-5	CASSDSSGGLKQETQYF
TRBV9	NA	TRBJ2-1	CASSVRPQSYNEQFF
TRBV7-2	NA	TRBJ2-7	CASSLVKAYEQYF
TRBV19	NA	TRBJ2-5	CASSQGMETQYF
TRBV7-2	TRBD1	TRBJ2-3	CASSPQGTGDTQYF
TRBV5-1	TRBD1	TRBJ2-6	CASSQGTGDYGANVLTF
TRBV6-2/TRBV6-3	NA	TRBJ1-5	CASRDHGQRKYQPQHF
TRBV2	TRBD1	TRBJ1-1	CASVGVWTGGTEAFF
TRBV29-1	NA	TRBJ1-2	CSVDTGRVKYGYTF
TRBV24-1	TRBD1	TRBJ1-5	CATSDQTGGLQPQHF
TRBV10-3	NA	TRBJ1-1	CAISERRGKTEAFF
TRBV29-1	TRBD1	TRBJ1-6	CSVRQGAQNSPLHF
TRBV7-9	TRBD1	TRBJ2-1	CANSTGQGPYNEQFF
TRBV13	NA	TRBJ2-7	CASSTGYEQYF
TRBV9	NA	TRBJ1-2	CASSGDSFTYGYTF
TRBV19	NA	TRBJ1-2	CASSISRRGGYTF
TRBV6-5	TRBD1	TRBJ1-1	CASRSTDRGYLAITEAFF